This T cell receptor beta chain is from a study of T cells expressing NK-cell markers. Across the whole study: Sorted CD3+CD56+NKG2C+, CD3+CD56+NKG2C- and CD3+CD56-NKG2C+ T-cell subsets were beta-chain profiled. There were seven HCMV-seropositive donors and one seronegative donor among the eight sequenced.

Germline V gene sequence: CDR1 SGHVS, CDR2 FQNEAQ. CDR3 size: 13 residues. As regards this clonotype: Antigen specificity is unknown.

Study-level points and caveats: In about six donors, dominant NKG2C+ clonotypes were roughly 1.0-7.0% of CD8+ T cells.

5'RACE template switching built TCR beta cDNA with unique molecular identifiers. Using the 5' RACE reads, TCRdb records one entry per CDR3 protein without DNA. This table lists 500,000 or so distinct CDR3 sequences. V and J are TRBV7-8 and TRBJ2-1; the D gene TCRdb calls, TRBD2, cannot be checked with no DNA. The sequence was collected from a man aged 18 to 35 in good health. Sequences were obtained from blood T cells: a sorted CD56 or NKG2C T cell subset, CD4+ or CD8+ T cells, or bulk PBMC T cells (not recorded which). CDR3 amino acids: CASTRSGRDEQFF.